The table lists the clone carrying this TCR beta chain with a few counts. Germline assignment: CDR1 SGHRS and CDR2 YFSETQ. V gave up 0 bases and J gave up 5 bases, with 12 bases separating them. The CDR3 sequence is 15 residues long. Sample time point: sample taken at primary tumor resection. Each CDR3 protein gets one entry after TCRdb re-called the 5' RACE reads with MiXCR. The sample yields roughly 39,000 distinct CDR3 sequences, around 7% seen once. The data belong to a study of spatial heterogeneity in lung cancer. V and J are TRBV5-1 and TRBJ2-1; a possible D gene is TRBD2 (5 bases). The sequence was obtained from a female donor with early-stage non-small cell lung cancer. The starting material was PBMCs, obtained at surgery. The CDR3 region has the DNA TGCGCCAGCAGCTTGGGTCCTAGCCAAAACAATGAGCAGTTCTTC. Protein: CASSLGPSQNNEQFF.